Below, 19 T cell receptor beta chains from the same sample are listed, as sequenced in a study of blood T cell repertoires in COVID-19. TCRdb's table, derived via immunoSEQ multiplex PCR, lists solely in-frame clones and lacks some. This sample yields some 120,000 clones, of which approximately 87% are seen a single time; 7.6% belongs to the top ten. Sequenced input: peripheral blood. The source is a man aged 50-59 years with acute or convalescent COVID-19.

CDR3 bases: TGTGCCAGCACCCCGGCCCCCCAGGGCAATCAGCCCCAGCATTTT. This codes for CASTPAPQGNQPQHF. The chain joins TRBV6-5 to TRBJ1-5; no clear D. V dropped 7 bases and J dropped 2 bases, with 15 bases sitting between them. The V gene's germline CDR1 is MNHEY and CDR2 SVGAGI. The CDR3 covers 15 residues.

The chain joins TRBV7-9 to TRBJ1-1, with D possibly TRBD1 on 5 matching bases. V was shortened by 1 base and J by 4 bases, with 13 bases between the two germline ends. The CDR3 totals 15 residues. Germline V gene data show CDR1 as SEHNR and CDR2 as FQNEAQ (reference sequence). CDR3 residues: CASSLVSLGGTEAFF. CDR3 sequence (DNA): TGTGCCAGCAGCTTAGTAAGTTTGGGGGGCACTGAAGCTTTCTTT.

The rearrangement joins TRBV19 to TRBJ1-5; 7 nucleotides line up with TRBD1. Germline V lookup: CDR1 LNHDA, CDR2 SQIVND (reference sequence). J was trimmed by 4 bases and V by 8 bases; bases with no gene match: 8. CDR3 size: 14 residues. CDR3 amino acids: CASQKGQRNQPQHF. The CDR3 bases are TGTGCCAGTCAAAAGGGACAGCGAAATCAGCCCCAGCATTTT.

This clone has just one count. This chain connects TRBV7-2 to TRBJ2-7; TRBD2 matches 9 bases. The CDR3 sequence is 18 residues long. Losses at the gene ends were 2 bases for V and 1 base for J; bases not matched to a gene: 12. Germline assignment: CDR1 SGHTA and CDR2 FQGNSA. The DNA for the CDR3 is TGTGCCAGCAGCTTACAACTCGGTAGCGGGAGTATATCCTACGAGCAGTACTTC. Translating gives CASSLQLGSGSISYEQYF.

In regard to this clone: One end of the junction fails to match germline, which may point to a read error. V is TRBV19 and J is TRBJ1-1; D unresolved. Germline V gene lookup returns CDR1 LNHDA and CDR2 SQIVND (reference sequence). The CDR3 is made up of 14 amino acids. The CDR3 DNA is TGTGCCAGTAGTTTAGACAACATGAACACTGAAGCTTTCTTT. It specifies CASSLDNMNTEAFF.

This chain links TRBV27 with TRBJ2-1; the D gene is possibly TRBD2 (5 bases). The CDR3 has 15 amino acids. Trimming removed 4 bases at V and 5 bases at J, with 15 bases between. CDR1 and CDR2 from the germline V gene are MNHEY and SMNVEV (reference sequence). The CDR3 coding sequence is TGTGCCAGCAGTTCCCCCGGACTGGGAAACAATGAGCAGTTCTTC. This encodes CASSSPGLGNNEQFF.

The gene calls are TRBV6-5 and TRBJ2-2, with D maybe TRBD1 (5 bases). The CDR3 consists of 13 residues. Germline V gene lookup returns CDR1 MNHEY and CDR2 SVGAGI. Trimming removed 8 bases from V and 7 bases from J, with 14 bases in between. The CDR3 DNA is TGTGCCAGCTCAGGGCGCATGAGCGGGGAGCTGTTTTTT. Protein product: CASSGRMSGELFF.

V gene TRBV6-6 combines with J gene TRBJ1-2; D possibly corresponds to TRBD1 (6 bases). The V gene lost 7 bases and the J gene lost 2 bases, with 20 bases spanning the gap. In germline, CDR1 is MNHNY, CDR2 SVGAGI (reference sequence). CDR3 size: 16 residues. CDR3 amino acids: CASIDGSGGQNYGYTF. CDR3 DNA: TGTGCCAGCATTGATGGTTCCGGGGGGCAGAACTATGGCTACACCTTC.

The rearrangement joins TRBV7-9 to TRBJ1-1, with D possibly TRBD1 on 5 matching bases. CDR3 size: 12 residues. V shed 11 bases and J shed 2 bases, with 12 bases lying between them. Germline V gene sequence: CDR1 SEHNR, CDR2 FQNEAQ (reference sequence). This CDR3 is CAHSGPNTEAFF. CDR3 DNA sequence: TGTGCCCACTCAGGGCCTAACACTGAAGCTTTCTTT. Filled out from reference TRBV7-9 and TRBJ1-1, the complete variable domain reads DTGVSQNPRHKITKRGQNVTFRCDPISEHNRLYWYRQTLGQGPEFLTYFQNEAQLEKSRLLSDRFSAERPKGSFSTLEIQRTEQGDSAMYLCAHSGPNTEAFFGQGTRLTVV.

This chain uses TRBV27 with TRBJ2-7, with 8 bases fitting TRBD1. The junction had 1 base not matched to a gene; V was cut back by 3 bases and J by 0 bases. CDR3 length: 14 residues. The germline CDR1 and CDR2 sequences are MNHEY and SMNVEV (reference sequence). The CDR3 protein is CASSLGTGSYEQYF. In DNA form, the CDR3 reads TGTGCCAGCAGTTTGGGGACAGGCTCCTACGAGCAGTACTTC.

The chain carries TRBV19 and TRBJ2-2, with 10 bases identical to TRBD2. The V and J ends lost 7 bases and 7 bases, in that order; junction bases with no gene match: 12. CDR3 length: 16 residues. Germline V gene lookup returns CDR1 LNHDA and CDR2 SQIVND (reference sequence). The CDR3 DNA reads as TGTGCCAGTACCGGAAGGGAAGCGGGAGGGTTCGGGGAGCTGTTTTTT. The encoded protein is CASTGREAGGFGELFF.

The chain carries TRBV10-3 and TRBJ2-3; D is possibly TRBD2 (6 bases). V was pared by 7 bases and J by 0 bases, with 8 bases between. This CDR3 is built from 13 residues. Germline values: CDR1 ENHRY, CDR2 SYGVKD. Here the CDR3 DNA reads TGTGCCATCACCGCGGGGAGCACAGATACGCAGTATTTT. Its translation: CAITAGSTDTQYF.

The chain combines TRBV7-9 with TRBJ2-7; maybe TRBD2 (6 bases). The CDR3 is 15 amino acids. Deletions cut 1 base from V and 2 bases from J, with 12 bases between. CDR1 is SEHNR, CDR2 FQNEAQ, per germline (reference sequence). The CDR3, as DNA: TGTGCCAGCAGCTTAGAAGGACTAACTCCCTACGAGCAGTACTTC. Encoded protein: CASSLEGLTPYEQYF.

This clone appeared once. This chain uses TRBV25-1 with TRBJ1-4; tentative D call: TRBD1 (5 bases). Germline assignment: CDR1 MGHDK and CDR2 SYGVNS. The CDR3 has 16 amino acids. Between the trimmed V and J ends, which lost 4 bases and 0 bases, there was a span of 12 bases. This chain's CDR3 is CASSVGGLSTNEKLFF. DNA for the CDR3: TGTGCCAGCAGTGTCGGGGGGTTATCAACTAATGAAAAACTGTTTTTT.

This clone has more than one count but fewer than ten. This chain uses TRBV7-2 with TRBJ2-7; no firm D call. Germline values: CDR1 SGHTA, CDR2 FQGNSA. Trimming took 1 base from V and 1 from J, leaving 8 bases between them. The CDR3 covers 14 residues. CDR3 protein: CASSLGQISYEQYF. In nucleotides, the CDR3 is TGTGCCAGCAGCTTAGGGCAGATTTCCTACGAGCAGTACTTC.

The rearrangement links TRBV11-3 to TRBJ2-1, with TRBD2 matching 11 bases. Trimming removed 6 bases from V and 4 bases from J; junction bases left unmatched: 2. This CDR3 spans 14 amino acids. CDR1 and CDR2 from the germline V gene are SGHNT and YENEEA. The CDR3 bases are TGTGCCAGCAGTCGACTAGCGGGGTACAATGAGCAGTTCTTC. As protein: CASSRLAGYNEQFF.

This clone has just one count. J is TRBJ1-1 and V is TRBV15, with TRBD1 identical over 7 bases. The V gene's germline CDR1 is LNHNV and CDR2 YYDKDF (reference sequence). J was trimmed by 1 base and V by 0 bases; bases with no gene match: 5. The CDR3 sequence is 16 residues long. CDR3 in amino acids: CATSRDRGQWNTEAFF. The DNA for the CDR3 is TGTGCCACCAGCAGAGATCGGGGACAGTGGAACACTGAAGCTTTCTTT. The full variable domain, its missing parts supplied by reference TRBV15 and TRBJ1-1, is DAMVIQNPRYQVTQFGKPVTLSCSQTLNHNVMYWYQQKSSQAPKLLFHYYDKDFNNEADTPDNFQSRRPNTSFCFLDIRSPGLGDTAMYLCATSRDRGQWNTEAFFGQGTRLTVV.

The V and J genes are TRBV27 and TRBJ2-7; possibly TRBD1 for D (6 bases). V shed 5 bases and J shed 4 bases, with 9 bases lying between them. Germline CDR1 and CDR2: MNHEY and SMNVEV (reference sequence). The CDR3 covers 12 residues. In DNA, the CDR3 is TGTGCCAGCAGTAACACAGGGTACGAGCAGTACTTC. It specifies CASSNTGYEQYF.

The rearrangement uses TRBV9 and TRBJ2-2, with a tentative D call TRBD2 (5 bases). V shed 7 bases and J shed 0 bases, with 16 bases lying between them. The CDR3 is 16 amino acids. The germline V gene has CDR1 SGDLS and CDR2 YYNGEE. The CDR3 loop reads CASCRTDGTNTGELFF. CDR3 coding DNA: TGTGCCAGCTGCCGAACGGACGGGACGAACACCGGGGAGCTGTTTTTT.